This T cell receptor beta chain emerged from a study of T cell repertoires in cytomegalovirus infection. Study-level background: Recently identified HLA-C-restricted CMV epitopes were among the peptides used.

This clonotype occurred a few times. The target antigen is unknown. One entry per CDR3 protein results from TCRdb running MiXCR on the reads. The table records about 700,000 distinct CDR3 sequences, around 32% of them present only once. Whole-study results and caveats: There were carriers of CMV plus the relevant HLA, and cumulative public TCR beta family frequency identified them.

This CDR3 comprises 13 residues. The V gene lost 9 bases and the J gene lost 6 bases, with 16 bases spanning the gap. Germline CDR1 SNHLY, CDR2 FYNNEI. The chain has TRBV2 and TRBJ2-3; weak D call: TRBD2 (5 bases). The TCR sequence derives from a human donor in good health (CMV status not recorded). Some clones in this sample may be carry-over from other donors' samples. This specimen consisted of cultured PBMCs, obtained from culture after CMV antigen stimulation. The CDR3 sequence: CARRDNPGDTQYF. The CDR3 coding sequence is TGTGCCAGACGTGACAACCCGGGGGATACGCAGTATTTT.